This T cell receptor beta chain was found in a study of CD8+CD57+ T cells in acquired aplastic anemia. The study profiled TCR beta VDJ and CDR3 using genomic DNA as template. TCRdb re-analysed the reads in MiXCR, keeping a single row per CDR3 protein. The table includes 250,000 to 300,000 distinct CDR3 sequences, 45% to 65% detected once. Study-wide results and limits: Patients had fewer than 35 CD8+ CDR3 sequences in common with controls (the shared set). A significant difference in CD8+ Simpson's diversity between patients and controls was not found.

Patients selected for sequencing had displayed CD8+CD57+ cell expansion by flow cytometry. Every patient was diagnosed with severe acquired aplastic anemia. No therapy had been given to the patients at the time of blood sampling. Concerning this clonotype: Its cognate antigen is unknown.

Sequences were obtained from sorted CD4+, CD8+, or CD8+CD57+ T cells (not recorded which) from PBMCs. The sequence derives from a human donor with aplastic anemia.

The CDR3 region has the DNA TGTGCCAGCAGCTCCTGGGGGGATAATGAGCAGTTCTTC. Translation gives CASSSWGDNEQFF. The chain combines TRBV7-3 with TRBJ2-1, with a possible D match to TRBD2 (6 bases). Germline V gene data show CDR1 as SGHTA and CDR2 as FQGTGA. V shed 4 bases and J shed 7 bases, with 11 bases lying between them. This CDR3 comprises 13 residues. The entire variable domain, with the rest obtained from reference TRBV7-3 and TRBJ2-1, is as follows: GAGVSQTPSNKVTEKGKYVELRCDPISGHTALYWYRQSLGQGPEFLIYFQGTGAADDSGLPNDRFFAVRPEGSVSTLKIQRTERGDSAVYLCASSSWGDNEQFFGPGTRLTVL.